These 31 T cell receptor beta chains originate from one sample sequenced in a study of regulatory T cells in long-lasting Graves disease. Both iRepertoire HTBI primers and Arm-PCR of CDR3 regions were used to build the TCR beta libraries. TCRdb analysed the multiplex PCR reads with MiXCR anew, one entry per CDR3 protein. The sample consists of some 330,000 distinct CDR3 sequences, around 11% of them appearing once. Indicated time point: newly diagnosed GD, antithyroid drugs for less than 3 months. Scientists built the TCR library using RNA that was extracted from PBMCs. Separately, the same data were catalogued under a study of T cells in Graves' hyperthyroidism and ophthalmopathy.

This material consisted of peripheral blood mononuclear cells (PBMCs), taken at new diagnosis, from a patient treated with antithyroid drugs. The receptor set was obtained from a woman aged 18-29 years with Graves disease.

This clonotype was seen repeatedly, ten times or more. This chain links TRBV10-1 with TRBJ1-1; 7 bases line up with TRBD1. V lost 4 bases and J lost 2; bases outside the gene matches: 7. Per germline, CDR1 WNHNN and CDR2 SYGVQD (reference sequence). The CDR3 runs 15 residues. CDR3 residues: CASSADRRSNTEAFF. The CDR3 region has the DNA TGCGCCAGCAGTGCGGACAGGCGTTCCAACACTGAAGCTTTCTTT.

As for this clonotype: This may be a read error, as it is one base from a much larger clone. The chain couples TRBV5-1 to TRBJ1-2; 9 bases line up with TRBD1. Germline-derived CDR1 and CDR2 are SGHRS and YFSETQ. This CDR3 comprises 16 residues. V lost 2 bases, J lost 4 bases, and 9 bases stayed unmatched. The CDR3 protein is CASSFSRQGDGYGYTF. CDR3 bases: TGCGCCAGCAGCTTCTCACGACAGGGGGATGGCTATGGCTACACCTTC.

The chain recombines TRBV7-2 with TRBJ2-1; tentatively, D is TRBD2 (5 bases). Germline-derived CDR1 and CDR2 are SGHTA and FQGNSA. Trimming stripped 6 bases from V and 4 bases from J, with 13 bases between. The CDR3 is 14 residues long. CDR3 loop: CASRPRGGYNEQFF. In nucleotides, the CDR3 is TGTGCCAGCAGGCCCCGCGGAGGTTACAATGAGCAGTTCTTC.

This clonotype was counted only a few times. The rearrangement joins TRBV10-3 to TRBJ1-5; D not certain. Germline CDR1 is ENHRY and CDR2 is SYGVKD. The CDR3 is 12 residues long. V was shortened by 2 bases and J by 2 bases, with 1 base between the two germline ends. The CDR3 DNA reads TGTGCCATCAGTGAGCGCAATCAGCCCCAGCATTTT. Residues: CAISERNQPQHF.

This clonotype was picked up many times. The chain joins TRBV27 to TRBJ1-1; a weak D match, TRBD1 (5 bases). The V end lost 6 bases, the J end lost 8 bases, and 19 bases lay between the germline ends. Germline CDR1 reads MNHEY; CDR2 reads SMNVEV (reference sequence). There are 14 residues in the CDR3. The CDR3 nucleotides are TGTGCCAGCAGACCCCGTCTTTTCCAGGGAGAAGCTTTCTTT. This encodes CASRPRLFQGEAFF.

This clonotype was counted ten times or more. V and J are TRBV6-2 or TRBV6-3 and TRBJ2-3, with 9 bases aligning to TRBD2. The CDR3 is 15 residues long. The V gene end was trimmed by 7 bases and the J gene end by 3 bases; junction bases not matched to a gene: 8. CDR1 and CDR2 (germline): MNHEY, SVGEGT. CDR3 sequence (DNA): TGTGCCAGCATGTTAGCGGGGGTGGGTACAGATACGCAGTATTTT. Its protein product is CASMLAGVGTDTQYF.

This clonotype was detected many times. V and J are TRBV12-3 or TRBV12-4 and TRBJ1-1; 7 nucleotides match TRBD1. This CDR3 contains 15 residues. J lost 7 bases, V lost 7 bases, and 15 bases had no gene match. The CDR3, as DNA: TGTGCCAGCAAACAGGGGTCTACGCTTGGTCTTGAAGCTTTCTTT. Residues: CASKQGSTLGLEAFF.

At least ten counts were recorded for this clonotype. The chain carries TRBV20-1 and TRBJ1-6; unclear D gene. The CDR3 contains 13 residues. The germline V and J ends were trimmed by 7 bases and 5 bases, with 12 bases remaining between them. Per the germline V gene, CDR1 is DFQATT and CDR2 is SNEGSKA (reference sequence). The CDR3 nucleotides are TGCAGTGTAAGAGAGAAAAATAATTCACCCCTCCACTTT. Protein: CSVREKNNSPLHF.

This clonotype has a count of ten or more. CDR3 in amino acids: CAISESRNRVWADTQYF. CDR3 in DNA: TGTGCCATCAGTGAGTCCAGGAACAGGGTGTGGGCAGATACGCAGTATTTT. The chain carries TRBV10-3 and TRBJ2-3; possible D gene TRBD1, 6 bases. CDR3 length: 17 residues. Trimming cost V 0 bases and J 4 bases, with 17 bases left between them. The V gene's germline CDR1 is ENHRY and CDR2 SYGVKD.

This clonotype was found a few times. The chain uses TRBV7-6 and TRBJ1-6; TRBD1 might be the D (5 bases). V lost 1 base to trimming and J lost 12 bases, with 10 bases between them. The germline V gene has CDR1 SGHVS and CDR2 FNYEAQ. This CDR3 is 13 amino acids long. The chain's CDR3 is CASSLGGVGPLHF. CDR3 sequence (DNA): TGTGCCAGCAGCTTAGGGGGGGTTGGACCCCTCCACTTT. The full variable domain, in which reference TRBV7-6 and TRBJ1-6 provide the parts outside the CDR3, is GAGVSQSPRYKVTKRGQDVALRCDPISGHVSLYWYRQALGQGPEFLTYFNYEAQQDKSGLPNDRFSAERPEGSISTLTIQRTEQRDSAMYRCASSLGGVGPLHFGNGTRLTVT.

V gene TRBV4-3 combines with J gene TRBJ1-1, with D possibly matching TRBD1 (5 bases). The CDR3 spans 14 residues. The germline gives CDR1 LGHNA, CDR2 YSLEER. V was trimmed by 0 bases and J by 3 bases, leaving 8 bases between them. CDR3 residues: CASSQDLGDTEAFF. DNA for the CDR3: TGCGCCAGCAGCCAAGATCTAGGGGACACTGAAGCTTTCTTT.

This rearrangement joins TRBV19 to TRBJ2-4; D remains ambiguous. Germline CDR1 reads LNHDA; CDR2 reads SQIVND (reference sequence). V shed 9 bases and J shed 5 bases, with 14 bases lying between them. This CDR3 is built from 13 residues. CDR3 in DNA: TGTGCCAGCGAAAGAGGTGGGGAAAACATTCAGTACTTC. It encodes CASERGGENIQYF.

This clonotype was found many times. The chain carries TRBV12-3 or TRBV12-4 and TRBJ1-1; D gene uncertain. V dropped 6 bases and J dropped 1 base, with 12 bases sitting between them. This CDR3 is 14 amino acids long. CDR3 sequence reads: CASSPRPANTEAFF. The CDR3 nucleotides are TGTGCCAGCAGCCCCCGGCCGGCGAACACTGAAGCTTTCTTT.

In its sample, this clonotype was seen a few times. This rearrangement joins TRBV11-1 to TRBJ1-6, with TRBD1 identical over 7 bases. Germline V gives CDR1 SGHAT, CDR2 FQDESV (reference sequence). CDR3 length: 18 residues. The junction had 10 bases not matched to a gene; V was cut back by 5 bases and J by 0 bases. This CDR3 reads CASSDSDRPSSYNSPLHF. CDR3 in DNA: TGTGCCAGCAGCGACTCGGACAGGCCAAGCTCCTATAATTCACCCCTCCACTTT.

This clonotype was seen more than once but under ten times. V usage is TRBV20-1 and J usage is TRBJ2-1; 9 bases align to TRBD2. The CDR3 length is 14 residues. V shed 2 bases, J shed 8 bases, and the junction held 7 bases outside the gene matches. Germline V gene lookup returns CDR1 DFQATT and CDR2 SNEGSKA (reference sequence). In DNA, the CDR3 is TGCAGTGCTAGAACGGCGGGAGGGACTGATGAGCAGTTCTTC. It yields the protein CSARTAGGTDEQFF.

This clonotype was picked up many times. For the CDR3, the DNA is TGTGCCAGCAGTCCCCCGGGTACGGAGACCCAGTACTTC. It specifies CASSPPGTETQYF. The V call is TRBV28, the J call TRBJ2-5; D is unresolved. V was pared by 5 bases and J by 5 bases, with 12 bases between. The germline V gene encodes CDR1 MDHEN and CDR2 SYDVKM. The CDR3 consists of 13 residues.

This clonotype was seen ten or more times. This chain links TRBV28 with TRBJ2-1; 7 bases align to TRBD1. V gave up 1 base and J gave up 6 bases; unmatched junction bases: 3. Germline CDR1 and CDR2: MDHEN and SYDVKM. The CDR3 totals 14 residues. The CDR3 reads CASSLFPGGNEQFF. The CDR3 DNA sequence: TGTGCCAGCAGTTTATTTCCAGGGGGCAATGAGCAGTTCTTC.

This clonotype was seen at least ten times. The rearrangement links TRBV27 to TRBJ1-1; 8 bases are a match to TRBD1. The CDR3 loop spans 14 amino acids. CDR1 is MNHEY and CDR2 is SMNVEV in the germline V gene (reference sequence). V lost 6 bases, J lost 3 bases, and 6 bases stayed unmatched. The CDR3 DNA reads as TGTGCCAGCAGCCCAGCAGGGGGCTACACTGAAGCTTTCTTT. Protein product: CASSPAGGYTEAFF.

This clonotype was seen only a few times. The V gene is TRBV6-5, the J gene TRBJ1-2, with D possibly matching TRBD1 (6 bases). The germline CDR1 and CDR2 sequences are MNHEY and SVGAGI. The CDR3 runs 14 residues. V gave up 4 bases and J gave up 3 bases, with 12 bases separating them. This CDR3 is CASSFDRSHYGYTF. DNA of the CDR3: TGTGCCAGCAGTTTCGACAGGAGTCACTATGGCTACACCTTC.

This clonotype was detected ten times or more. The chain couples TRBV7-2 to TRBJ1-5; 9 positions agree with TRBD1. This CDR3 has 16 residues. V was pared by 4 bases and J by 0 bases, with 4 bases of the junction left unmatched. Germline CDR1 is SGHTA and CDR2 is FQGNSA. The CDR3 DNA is TGTGCCAGCAGCTGGGAGACAGGGGGTAGCAATCAGCCCCAGCATTTT. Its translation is CASSWETGGSNQPQHF.

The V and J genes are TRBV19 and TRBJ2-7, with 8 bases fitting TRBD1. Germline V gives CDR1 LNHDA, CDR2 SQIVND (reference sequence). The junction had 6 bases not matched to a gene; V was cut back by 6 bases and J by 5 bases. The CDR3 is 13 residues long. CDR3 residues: CASSSDREHEQYF. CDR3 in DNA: TGTGCCAGTAGCTCGGACAGGGAGCACGAGCAGTACTTC.

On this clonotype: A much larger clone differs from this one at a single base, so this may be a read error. Here the CDR3 DNA reads TGTGCCGGCAGCTTGGAGCGGGCTAACGGGGATACGCAGTATTTT. Translated: CAGSLERANGDTQYF. The chain has TRBV7-3 and TRBJ2-3, with D possibly matching TRBD2 (6 bases). The germline gives CDR1 SGHTA, CDR2 FQGTGA. This CDR3 spans 15 amino acids.

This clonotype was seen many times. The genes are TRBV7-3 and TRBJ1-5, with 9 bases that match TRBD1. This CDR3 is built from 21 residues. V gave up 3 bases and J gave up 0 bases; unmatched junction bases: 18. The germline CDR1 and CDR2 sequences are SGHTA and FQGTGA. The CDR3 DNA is TGTGCCAGCAGCTTTTCACCGGGACAGGGTACGGAGGGCTATAGCAATCAGCCCCAGCATTTT. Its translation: CASSFSPGQGTEGYSNQPQHF. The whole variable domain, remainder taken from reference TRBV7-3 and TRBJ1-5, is GAGVSQTPSNKVTEKGKYVELRCDPISGHTALYWYRQSLGQGPEFLIYFQGTGAADDSGLPNDRFFAVRPEGSVSTLKIQRTERGDSAVYLCASSFSPGQGTEGYSNQPQHFGDGTRLSIL.

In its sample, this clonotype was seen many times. The CDR3 protein is CSATDGGLTDTQYF. DNA of the CDR3: TGCAGTGCCACCGATGGAGGGCTCACAGATACGCAGTATTTT. The chain couples TRBV20-1 to TRBJ2-3, with D perhaps matching TRBD2 (6 bases). Germline V CDR1 and CDR2: DFQATT, SNEGSKA (reference sequence). CDR3 size: 14 residues. The V end was cut by 6 bases, the J end by 2 bases, with 15 bases between.

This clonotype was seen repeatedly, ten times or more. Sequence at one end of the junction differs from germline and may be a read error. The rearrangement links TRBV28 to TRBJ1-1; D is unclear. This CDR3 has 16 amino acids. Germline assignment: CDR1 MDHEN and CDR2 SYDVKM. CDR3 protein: CACSLSVGRPNTEAFF. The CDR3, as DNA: TGTGCCTGCAGTTTATCTGTAGGCAGACCGAACACTGAAGCTTTCTTT.

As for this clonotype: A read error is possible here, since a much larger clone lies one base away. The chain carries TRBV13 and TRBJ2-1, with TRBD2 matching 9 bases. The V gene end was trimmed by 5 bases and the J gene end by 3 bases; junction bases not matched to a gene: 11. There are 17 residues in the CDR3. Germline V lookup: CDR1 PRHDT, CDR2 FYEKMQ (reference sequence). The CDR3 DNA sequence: TGTGCCAGCAGCCAATCAACGGGACTAGCTATCTACAATGAGCAGTTCTTC. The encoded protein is CASSQSTGLAIYNEQFF.

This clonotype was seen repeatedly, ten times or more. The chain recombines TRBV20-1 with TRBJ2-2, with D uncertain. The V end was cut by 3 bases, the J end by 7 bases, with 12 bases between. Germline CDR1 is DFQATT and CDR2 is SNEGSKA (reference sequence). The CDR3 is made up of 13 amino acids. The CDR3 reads CSASRPLNGELFF. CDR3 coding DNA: TGCAGTGCTAGCCGGCCCTTAAACGGGGAGCTGTTTTTT.

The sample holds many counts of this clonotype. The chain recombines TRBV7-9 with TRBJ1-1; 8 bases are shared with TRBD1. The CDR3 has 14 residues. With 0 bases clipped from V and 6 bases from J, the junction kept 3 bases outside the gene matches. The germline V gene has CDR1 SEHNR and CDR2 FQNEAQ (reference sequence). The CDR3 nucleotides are TGTGCCAGCAGCTTAGCGGGACAGGCTCCTGAAGCTTTCTTT. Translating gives CASSLAGQAPEAFF.

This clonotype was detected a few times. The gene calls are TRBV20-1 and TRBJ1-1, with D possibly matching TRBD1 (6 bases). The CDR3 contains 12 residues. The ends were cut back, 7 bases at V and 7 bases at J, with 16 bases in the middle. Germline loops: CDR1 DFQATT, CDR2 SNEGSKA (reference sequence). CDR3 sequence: CSVRGGQNEAFF. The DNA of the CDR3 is TGCAGTGTCAGAGGAGGACAGAATGAAGCTTTCTTT.

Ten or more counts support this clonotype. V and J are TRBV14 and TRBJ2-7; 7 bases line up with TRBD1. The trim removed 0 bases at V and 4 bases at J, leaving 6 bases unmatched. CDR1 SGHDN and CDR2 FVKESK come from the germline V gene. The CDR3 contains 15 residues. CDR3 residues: CASSQDRDRRYEQYF. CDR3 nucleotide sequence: TGTGCCAGCAGCCAAGACCGGGACAGAAGATACGAGCAGTACTTC.

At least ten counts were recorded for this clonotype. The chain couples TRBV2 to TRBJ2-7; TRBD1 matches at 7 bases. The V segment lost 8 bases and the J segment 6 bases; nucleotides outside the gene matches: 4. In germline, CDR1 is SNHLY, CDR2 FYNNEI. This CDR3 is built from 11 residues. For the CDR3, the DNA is TGTGCCAGCTATGACAGGGCCGAGCAGTACTTC. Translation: CASYDRAEQYF.